This T cell receptor beta chain was recorded in a study of OX40 agonist ivuxolimab in advanced cancers. Cycle 7 day 1, cycle 4 day 1, and baseline were the timepoints at which blood was sampled. Trimming took 4 bases from V and 6 from J, leaving 9 bases between them. CDR1 SGHTA and CDR2 FQGNSA come from the germline V gene. The CDR3 consists of 12 residues. Concerning this clone itself: Antigen unknown.

General study results and limits: Average numbers of expanded clones were greater in CD8+ T cells than in CD4+.

Some clones are missing from TCRdb's copy, which holds only in-frame ones; the method was immunoSEQ multiplex PCR. The table lists more than 100,000 clones, roughly 93% of them singletons. The V call is TRBV7-2, the J call TRBJ1-2; D uncertain. The sample in question was CD4+ or CD8+ T cells sorted from blood, obtained in a trial of the OX40 agonist ivuxolimab. The source of this sequence is an adult with an advanced solid tumor such as melanoma, head and neck, liver or kidney cancer. CDR3 in amino acids: CASSYRLDGYTF. CDR3 sequence (DNA): TGTGCCAGCAGCTATCGGCTGGATGGCTACACCTTC.